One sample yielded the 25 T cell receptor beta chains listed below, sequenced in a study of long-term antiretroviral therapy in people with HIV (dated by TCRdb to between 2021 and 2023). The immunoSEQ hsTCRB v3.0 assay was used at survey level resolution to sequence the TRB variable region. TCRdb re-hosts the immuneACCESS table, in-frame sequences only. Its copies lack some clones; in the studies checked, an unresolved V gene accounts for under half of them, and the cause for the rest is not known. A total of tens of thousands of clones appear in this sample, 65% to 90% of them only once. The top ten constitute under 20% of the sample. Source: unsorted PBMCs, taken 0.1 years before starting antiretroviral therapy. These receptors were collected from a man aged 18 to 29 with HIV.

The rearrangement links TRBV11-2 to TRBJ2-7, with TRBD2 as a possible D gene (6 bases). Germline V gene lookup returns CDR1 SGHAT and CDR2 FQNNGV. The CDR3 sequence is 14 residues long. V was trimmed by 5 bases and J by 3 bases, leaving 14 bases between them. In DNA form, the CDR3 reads TGTGCCAGCAGCCCTTGGGGACTTATCTACGAGCAGTACTTC. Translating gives CASSPWGLIYEQYF.

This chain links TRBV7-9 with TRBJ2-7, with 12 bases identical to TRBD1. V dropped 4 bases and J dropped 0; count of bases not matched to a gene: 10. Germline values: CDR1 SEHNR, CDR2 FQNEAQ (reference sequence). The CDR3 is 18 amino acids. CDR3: CASSSPGQGAPASYEQYF. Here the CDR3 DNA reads TGTGCCAGCAGCTCACCGGGACAGGGGGCACCCGCCTCCTACGAGCAGTACTTC.

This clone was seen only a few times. CDR3 in DNA: TGCGCCAGCAGCAATCGTCGGGAGCGTCCCGGGGAGCTGTTTTTT. This translates into CASSNRRERPGELFF. The chain is built from TRBV4-3 and TRBJ2-2, with D perhaps matching TRBD2 (6 bases). The V gene lost 5 bases and the J gene lost 6 bases, with 16 bases spanning the gap. The CDR3 extends over 15 amino acids. CDR1 and CDR2 from the germline V gene are LGHNA and YSLEER.

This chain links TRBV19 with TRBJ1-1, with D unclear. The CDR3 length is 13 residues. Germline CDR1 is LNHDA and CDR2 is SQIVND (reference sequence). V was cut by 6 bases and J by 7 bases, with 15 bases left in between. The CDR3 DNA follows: TGTGCCAGTAGCTCTTGGGTGACTGGTGAAGCTTTCTTT. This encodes CASSSWVTGEAFF.

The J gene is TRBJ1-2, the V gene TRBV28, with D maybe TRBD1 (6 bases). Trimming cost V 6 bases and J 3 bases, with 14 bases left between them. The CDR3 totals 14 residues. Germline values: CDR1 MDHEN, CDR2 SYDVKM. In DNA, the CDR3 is TGTGCCAGCAGCATCAGGGGAAGTTACTATGGCTACACCTTC. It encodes CASSIRGSYYGYTF.

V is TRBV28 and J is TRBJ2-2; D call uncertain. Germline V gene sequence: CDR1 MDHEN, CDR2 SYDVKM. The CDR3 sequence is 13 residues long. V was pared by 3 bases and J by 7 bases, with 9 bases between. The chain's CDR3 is CASSFFSNGELFF. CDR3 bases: TGTGCCAGCAGTTTTTTCTCCAACGGGGAGCTGTTTTTT.

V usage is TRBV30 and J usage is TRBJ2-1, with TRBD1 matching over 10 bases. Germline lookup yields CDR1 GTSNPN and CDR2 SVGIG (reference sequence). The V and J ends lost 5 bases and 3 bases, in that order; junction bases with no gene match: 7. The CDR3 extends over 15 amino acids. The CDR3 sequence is CAWGTGQGGYNEQFF. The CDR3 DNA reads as TGTGCCTGGGGCACAGGACAGGGGGGCTACAATGAGCAGTTCTTC.

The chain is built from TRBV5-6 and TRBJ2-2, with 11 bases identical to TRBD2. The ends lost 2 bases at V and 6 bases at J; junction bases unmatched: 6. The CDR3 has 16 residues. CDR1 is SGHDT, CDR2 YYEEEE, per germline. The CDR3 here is CASSFTTSGTAGELFF. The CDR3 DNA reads TGTGCCAGCAGCTTTACGACTAGCGGGACGGCCGGGGAGCTGTTTTTT.

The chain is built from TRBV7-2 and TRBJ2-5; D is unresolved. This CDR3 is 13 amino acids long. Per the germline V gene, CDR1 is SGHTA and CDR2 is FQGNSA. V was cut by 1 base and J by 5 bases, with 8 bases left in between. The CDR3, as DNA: TGTGCCAGCAGCTTAGAACAGTGGGAGACCCAGTACTTC. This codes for CASSLEQWETQYF.

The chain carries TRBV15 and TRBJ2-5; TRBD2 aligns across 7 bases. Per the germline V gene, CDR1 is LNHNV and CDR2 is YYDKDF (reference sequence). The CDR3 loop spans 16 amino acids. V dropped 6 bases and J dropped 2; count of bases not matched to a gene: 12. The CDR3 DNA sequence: TGTGCCACCAGTGTGGAAAGCGGGGCTCTACAAGAGACCCAGTACTTC. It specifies CATSVESGALQETQYF. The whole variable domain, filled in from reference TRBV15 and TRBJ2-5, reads DAMVIQNPRYQVTQFGKPVTLSCSQTLNHNVMYWYQQKSSQAPKLLFHYYDKDFNNEADTPDNFQSRRPNTSFCFLDIRSPGLGDTAMYLCATSVESGALQETQYFGPGTRLLVL.

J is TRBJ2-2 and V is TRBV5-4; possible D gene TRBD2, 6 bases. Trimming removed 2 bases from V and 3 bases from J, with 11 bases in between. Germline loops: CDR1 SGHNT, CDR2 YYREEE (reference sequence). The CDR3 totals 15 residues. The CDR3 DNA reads TGTGCCAGCAGCTTAGCCGGGAGAGACACCGGGGAGCTGTTTTTT. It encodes CASSLAGRDTGELFF.

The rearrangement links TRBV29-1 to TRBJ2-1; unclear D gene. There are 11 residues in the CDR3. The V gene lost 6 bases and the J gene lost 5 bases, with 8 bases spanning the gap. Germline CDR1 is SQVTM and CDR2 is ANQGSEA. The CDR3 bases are TGCAGCGTCGAGGACCACAATGAGCAGTTCTTC. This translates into CSVEDHNEQFF.

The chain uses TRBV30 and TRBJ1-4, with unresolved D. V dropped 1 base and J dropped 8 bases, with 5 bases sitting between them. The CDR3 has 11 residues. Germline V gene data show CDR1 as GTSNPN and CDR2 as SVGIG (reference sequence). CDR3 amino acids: CAWSAGEKLFF. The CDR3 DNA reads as TGTGCCTGGAGTGCTGGAGAAAAACTGTTTTTT. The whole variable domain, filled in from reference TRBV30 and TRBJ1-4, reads SQTIHQWPATLVQPVGSPLSLECTVEGTSNPNLYWYRQAAGRGLQLLFYSVGIGQISSEVPQNLSASRPQDRQFILSSKKLLLSDSGFYLCAWSAGEKLFFGSGTQLSVL.

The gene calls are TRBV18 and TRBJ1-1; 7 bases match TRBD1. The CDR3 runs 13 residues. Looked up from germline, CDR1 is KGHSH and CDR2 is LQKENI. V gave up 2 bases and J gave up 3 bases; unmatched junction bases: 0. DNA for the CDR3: TGTGCCAGCTCACCAGACAGGGACACTGAAGCTTTCTTT. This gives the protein CASSPDRDTEAFF. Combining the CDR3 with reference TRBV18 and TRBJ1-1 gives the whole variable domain NAGVMQNPRHLVRRRGQEARLRCSPMKGHSHVYWYRQLPEEGLKFMVYLQKENIIDESGMPKERFSAEFPKEGPSILRIQQVVRGDSAAYFCASSPDRDTEAFFGQGTRLTVV.

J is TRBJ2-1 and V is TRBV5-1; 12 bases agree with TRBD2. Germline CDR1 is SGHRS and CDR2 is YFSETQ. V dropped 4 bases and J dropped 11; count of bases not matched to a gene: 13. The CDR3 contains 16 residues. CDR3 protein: CASSIGPLAGGPKQFF. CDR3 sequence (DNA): TGCGCCAGCAGCATTGGTCCACTAGCGGGAGGACCAAAGCAGTTCTTC.

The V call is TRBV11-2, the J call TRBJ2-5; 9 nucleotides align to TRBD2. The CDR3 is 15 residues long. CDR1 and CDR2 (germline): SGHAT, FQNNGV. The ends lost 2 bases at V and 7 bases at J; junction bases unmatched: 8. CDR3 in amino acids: CASSLYRGREGTQYF. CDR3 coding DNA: TGTGCCAGCAGCTTATACCGCGGGAGGGAGGGGACCCAGTACTTC.

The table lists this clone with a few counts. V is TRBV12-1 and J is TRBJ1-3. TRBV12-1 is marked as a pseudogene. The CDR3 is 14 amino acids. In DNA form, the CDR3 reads TGTGCCAGCAGGAATGGCGGCTCTGGAAACACCATATATTTT. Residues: CASRNGGSGNTIYF.

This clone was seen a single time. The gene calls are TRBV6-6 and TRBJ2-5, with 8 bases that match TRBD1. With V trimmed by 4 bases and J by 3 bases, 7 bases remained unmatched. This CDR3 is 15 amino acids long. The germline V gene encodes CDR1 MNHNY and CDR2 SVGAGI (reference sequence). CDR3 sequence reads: CASSSDRVREETQYF. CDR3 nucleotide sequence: TGTGCCAGCAGTTCGGACAGGGTACGGGAAGAGACCCAGTACTTC.

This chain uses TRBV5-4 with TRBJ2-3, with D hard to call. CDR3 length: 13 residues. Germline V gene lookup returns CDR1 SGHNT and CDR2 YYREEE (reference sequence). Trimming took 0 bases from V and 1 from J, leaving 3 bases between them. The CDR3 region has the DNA TGTGCCAGCAGCTTGGCGGGCACAGATACGCAGTATTTT. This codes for CASSLAGTDTQYF.

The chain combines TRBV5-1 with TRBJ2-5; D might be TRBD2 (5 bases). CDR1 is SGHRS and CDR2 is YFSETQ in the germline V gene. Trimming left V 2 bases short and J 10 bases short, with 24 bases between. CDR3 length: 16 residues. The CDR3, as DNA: TGCGCCAGCAGCTTAGGATCCGCGGTATGGACGGGAAGCCAGTACTTC. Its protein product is CASSLGSAVWTGSQYF.

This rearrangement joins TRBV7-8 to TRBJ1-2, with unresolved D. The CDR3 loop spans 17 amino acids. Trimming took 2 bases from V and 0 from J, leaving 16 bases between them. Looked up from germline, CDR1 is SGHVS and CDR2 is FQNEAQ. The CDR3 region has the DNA TGTGCCAGCAGCTTAAACCTGGAGGACGGTGCTAACTATGGCTACACCTTC. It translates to CASSLNLEDGANYGYTF.

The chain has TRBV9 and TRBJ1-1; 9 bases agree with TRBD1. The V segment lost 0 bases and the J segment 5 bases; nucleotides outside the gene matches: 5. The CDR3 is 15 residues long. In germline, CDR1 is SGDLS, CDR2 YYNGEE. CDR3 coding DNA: TGTGCCAGCAGCGTAGGAGGACAGGGGAGGACTGAAGCTTTCTTT. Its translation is CASSVGGQGRTEAFF.

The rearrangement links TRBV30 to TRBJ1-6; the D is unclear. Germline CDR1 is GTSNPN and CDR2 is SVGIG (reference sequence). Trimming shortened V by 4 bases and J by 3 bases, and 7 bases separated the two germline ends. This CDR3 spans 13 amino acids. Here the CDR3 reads CAWTAIYNSPLHF. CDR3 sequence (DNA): TGTGCCTGGACGGCAATCTATAATTCACCCCTCCACTTT. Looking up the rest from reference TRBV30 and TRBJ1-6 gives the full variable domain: SQTIHQWPATLVQPVGSPLSLECTVEGTSNPNLYWYRQAAGRGLQLLFYSVGIGQISSEVPQNLSASRPQDRQFILSSKKLLLSDSGFYLCAWTAIYNSPLHFGNGTRLTVT.

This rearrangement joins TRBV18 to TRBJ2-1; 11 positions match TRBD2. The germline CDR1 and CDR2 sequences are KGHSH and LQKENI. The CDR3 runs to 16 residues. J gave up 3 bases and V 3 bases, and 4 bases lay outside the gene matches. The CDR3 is CASSPTSGNYYNEQFF. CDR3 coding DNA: TGTGCCAGCTCACCGACTAGCGGGAACTACTACAATGAGCAGTTCTTC. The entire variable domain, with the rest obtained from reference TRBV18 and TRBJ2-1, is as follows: NAGVMQNPRHLVRRRGQEARLRCSPMKGHSHVYWYRQLPEEGLKFMVYLQKENIIDESGMPKERFSAEFPKEGPSILRIQQVVRGDSAAYFCASSPTSGNYYNEQFFGPGTRLTVL.

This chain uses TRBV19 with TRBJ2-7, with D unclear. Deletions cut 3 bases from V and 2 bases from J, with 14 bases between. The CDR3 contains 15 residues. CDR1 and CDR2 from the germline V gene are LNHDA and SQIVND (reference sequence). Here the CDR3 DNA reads TGTGCCAGTAGTATTGTCCAGGATACTGCCTACGAGCAGTACTTC. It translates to CASSIVQDTAYEQYF.